What follows is one T cell receptor beta chain and its context. Its antigen remains undetermined. No qualities accompany the bases; no much larger clone lies one base away. This entry is derived from a study of cytomegalovirus exposure and HLA in healthy donors (dated by TCRdb to about 2017). In terms of the full investigation: An earlier analysis of 587 of the donors reported approximately 290 Gb of sequence data and 117 million unique TCR beta sequences from approximately 180 million T cells. A later genetic analysis used genome-wide SNP genotypes for about three fifths of the 666 donors, treating that subset as a discovery cohort. To predict cytomegalovirus infection status, the study combined high-throughput TCR immunosequencing, statistical association of individual TCRs with disease status, and machine learning. Rather than using new phenotypic data, the later analysis identified candidate immune exposures from TCR beta sequences and from how often those sequences occurred across donors. The study profiled the T cell repertoires of hundreds of subjects by immunosequencing and related them to cytomegalovirus serostatus. A later analysis re-examined previously published TCR beta repertoires from about 670 donors and added high-resolution HLA genotyping to investigate patterns of TCR occurrence. Typing coverage varied by locus: 629-630 donors for A, B, C, DRB1 and DQB1; approximately 500 for DQA1; about 590 for DPA1; around 490 for DPB1. Of the 350 to 400 genotyped donors, about 84% fell in the genetic ancestry cluster associated with self-reported Caucasian donors. Alongside the repertoire data, information on donor age, sex, ethnicity and CMV serostatus was compiled. Along with the roughly 670-subject first cohort, a separate validation cohort of over 90 different subjects was used. To decide whether each TCR beta V gene segment behaved as functional or pseudogenic, an earlier analysis of some 580 of the donors relied on high-throughput TCR beta sequencing. Among a few hundred genotyped donors of the cohort, an average of roughly 240,000 unique TCR beta nucleotide sequences were sequenced per donor, roughly 18% of them non-productive. Class I and class II HLA loci were covered by the typing at four-digit resolution. The study aimed to test whether cataloging public T cell receptors could reveal signatures of past pathogen exposure. All discovery cohort repertoires had been generated using a single sequencing platform. Roughly five DR-DQ haplotypes were treated as single units for association and clustering because of strong linkage in the cohort. About 280 gigabases of sequencing data and approximately 84 million unique TCR sequences were included in an early release covering about 620 HLA-typed donors. Overall study outcomes, separate from this receptor: It was suggested by the authors that the approach could potentially be generalized to other disease states and immunological phenotypes. The study listed 150 to 200 TCR beta chains as associated with cytomegalovirus. At a false discovery rate of 0.05, a later analysis linked under 20,000 TCR beta sequences to specific HLA alleles. In a later analysis, HLA-associated TCR beta chains showed more clonal expansion and lower generation probabilities than non-associated chains that were equally common. In a later genetic analysis, fewer N-insertions in productive TCRs were reported among donors in an Asian-associated ancestry cluster than the roughly 640-donor mean. In vitro tests confirmed that three of the cytomegalovirus-associated TCR beta chains recognize cytomegalovirus antigens. Cytomegalovirus status was reported to be diagnosed by the classifier with high specificity and sensitivity in both the original and validation cohorts. Because some donors lacked HLA typing at each locus, the association tests relied only on the typed subset. Immune exposure information for the cohort was limited to CMV serostatus. Because counts were too low, 15 to 20 rarely observed V segments, including chromosome 9 orphons, were excluded from the earlier analysis of around 590 of the donors. A cluster of highly shared sequence variants was judged likely to represent a technical artifact of the sequencing pipeline. According to a later analysis, most CMV-associated TCR beta chains appeared to be HLA-restricted, and the HLA associations seemed to be driven largely by CMV exposure. Linkage disequilibrium might explain the correlated functional status among segregating V segments, but an unknown experimental factor could not be ruled out. While some public TCRs were present in many individuals, most TCR sequences turned up only very rarely across donors. Broadly in line with IMGT annotations, most TCR beta V segments showed up in productive rearrangements about 90% or about 30% of the time in an earlier analysis of around 600 of the donors. A later analysis found that TCR association rates varied across HLA loci, with DRB1 alleles showing the most associated TCRs and HLA-C alleles the fewest. Presence/absence analyses assumed roughly uniform sequencing depth across donors, an assumption that may not hold. A later analysis reported that several top co-occurrence clusters appeared linked to parvovirus B19, influenza, CMV and Epstein-Barr virus. When HLA alleles, especially DR and DQ, strongly co-occurred, attributing TCR associations to individual alleles was difficult. Because the 87-base-pair reads could not distinguish some IMGT-functional V segments, including TRBV6-2 and TRBV6-3, those segments were excluded. V-gene and J-gene trimming of TCR beta chains was associated with a missense DCLRE1C variant in a later genetic analysis, and the association was replicated in an independent cohort. In this cohort, only TCR beta chains were sequenced, and detectable features were limited by the absence of alpha or paired-chain data. A further reported finding was that TCR beta sequences accurately predicted the HLA-A and HLA-B alleles for most subjects in the first cohort.

The cohort comprised hundreds of healthy bone marrow donors. Cohort members were all nominally healthy when sampled, although unrecorded immune exposures were likely present. The donor was CMV seronegative and was included in the group of several hundred seronegative cohort members. A peripheral blood sample was collected from each donor, and TCR beta sequencing was performed on peripheral blood mononuclear cells. Genomic DNA was extracted from the blood cell samples with the Qiagen DNeasy Blood Extraction Kit. V lost 3 bases and J lost 3 bases, and the count of bases not matched to a germline gene is 6. As encoded in the germline V gene, CDR1 is LGHNA while CDR2 is YNFKEQ. Including the terminal cysteine and phenylalanine, the CDR3 comprises 15 residues. The sequence is cut down to CDR3 DNA, 45 bases in frame from base 1. Receptor libraries were prepared by the immunoSEQ multiplex PCR assay. The multiplex PCR relied on a mix of 60 forward primers for TCR Vbeta segments and 13 reverse primers for TCR Jbeta segments. A multiplex PCR assay on genomic DNA amplified the CDR3 region of rearranged TCR beta genes. The amplified TCR beta libraries were sequenced on the Illumina HiSeq System as 87-base-pair reads. From the authors' description of their analysis: A later analysis counted some 74 million unique TCR beta chains across the approximately 700 repertoires, and some 11 million of these chains were shared by at least two donors. A nearest-neighbor algorithm error-corrected the raw reads and collapsed the reads into unique sequences, merging closely related sequences to remove PCR and sequencing errors. To assign V, D and J gene segments, CDR3 sequences were aligned to IMGT reference sequences. For a sequence to be retained, a match of at least six nucleotides to both a V gene segment and a J gene segment was required. Rearrangements were called productive when the CDR3 lacked stop codons and stayed in frame with V and J; all others were non-productive. CDR3 was defined by IMGT convention, running from the second conserved V-encoded cysteine to the conserved J-encoded phenylalanine. The earlier analysis of 587 of the donors excluded sequences that lacked an unambiguous match to a single V gene segment. In an earlier analysis of around 590 of the donors, a V segment was called functional when productive rearrangements were above 56.7%, and segregating when the standard deviation between donors exceeded 5%. A statistical classification framework was built for diagnosing cytomegalovirus status from the catalog of TCR beta chain sequences. In a later analysis, V and J genes were assigned by comparing TCR nucleotide sequences against IMGT/GENE-DB human TR gene sequences. The TCRdist pipeline was used in a later analysis to assign CDR3 sequences and most-parsimonious VDJ recombination scenarios. In a later analysis, each TCR beta chain was defined by its CDR3 amino acid sequence together with its V-gene family, and reads lacking a unique V-gene family were excluded. A later analysis removed 500 to 650 highly shared, low-generation-probability nucleotide sequences to deal with suspected cross-contamination and a sequencing artifact. In a later analysis, a clonal expansion index for each public chain was calculated from normalized within-repertoire ranks of inferred template counts. In a later analysis, generation probabilities were computed with a VDJ recombination model fitted to out-of-frame rearrangements, and the resulting probabilities were checked against IGoR. Hypergeometric tests were used in a later analysis to score TCR-TCR, TCR-HLA and TCR-CMV co-occurrence, with a repertoire-size bias correction applied to the TCR pairs. A later analysis estimated false discovery rates by permuting HLA or CMV assignments 20 times. In a later analysis, co-occurring TCRs were grouped using DBSCAN, with TCRdist sequence similarity added in when clustering inside HLA-allele-positive subsets. Co-occurrence clustering excluded repertoires with fewer than 30,000 or more than 120,000 public chains, plus five with anomalous nucleotide sharing. TCRdb's version of the immuneACCESS table is confined to in-frame rearrangements and falls short of the full clone set. An unresolved V gene accounts for under half of the shortfall where checked; the remainder is of unknown origin. The D gene and trimming were derived from the DNA, and the V and J assignments and clone size from that table. The table for this sample lists approximately 100,000 clones; approximately 80% of them were counted only once. The ten largest clonotypes hold roughly 2.5% of the sample.

This chain joins TRBV4-2 to TRBJ1-1, with TRBD1 identical over 8 junction bases. The sequencing input was PBMCs. The receptor was isolated from a female donor in good health and CMV-seronegative. Here the CDR3 is given as CASSQGTGGDTEAFF. The DNA is TGTGCCAGCAGCCAGGGGACAGGAGGGGACACTGAAGCTTTCTTT.